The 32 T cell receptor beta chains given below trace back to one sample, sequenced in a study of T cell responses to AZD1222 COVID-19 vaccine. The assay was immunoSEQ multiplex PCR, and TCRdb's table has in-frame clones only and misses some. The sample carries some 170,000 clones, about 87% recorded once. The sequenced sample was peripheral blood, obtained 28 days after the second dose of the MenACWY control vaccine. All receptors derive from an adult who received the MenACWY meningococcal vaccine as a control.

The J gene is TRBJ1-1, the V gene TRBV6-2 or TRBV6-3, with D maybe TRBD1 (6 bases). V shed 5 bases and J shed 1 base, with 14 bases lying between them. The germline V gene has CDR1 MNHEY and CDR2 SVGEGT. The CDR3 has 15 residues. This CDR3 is CASSASGHPNTEAFF. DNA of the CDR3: TGTGCCAGCAGTGCTTCGGGACACCCGAACACTGAAGCTTTCTTT.

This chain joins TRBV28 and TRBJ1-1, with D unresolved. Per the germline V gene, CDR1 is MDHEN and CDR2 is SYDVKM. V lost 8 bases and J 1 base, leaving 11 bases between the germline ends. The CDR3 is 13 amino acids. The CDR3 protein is CASGIPRNTEAFF. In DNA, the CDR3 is TGTGCCAGCGGCATACCCAGGAACACTGAAGCTTTCTTT. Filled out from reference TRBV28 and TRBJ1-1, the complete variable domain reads DVKVTQSSRYLVKRTGEKVFLECVQDMDHENMFWYRQDPGLGLRLIYFSYDVKMKEKGDIPEGYSVSREKKERFSLILESASTNQTSMYLCASGIPRNTEAFFGQGTRLTVV.

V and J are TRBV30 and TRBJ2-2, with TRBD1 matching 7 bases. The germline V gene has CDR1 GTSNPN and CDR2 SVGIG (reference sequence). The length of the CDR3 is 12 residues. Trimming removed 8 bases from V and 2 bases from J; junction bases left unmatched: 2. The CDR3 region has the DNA TGTGCCAGGGACAGTAACACCGGGGAGCTGTTTTTT. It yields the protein CARDSNTGELFF.

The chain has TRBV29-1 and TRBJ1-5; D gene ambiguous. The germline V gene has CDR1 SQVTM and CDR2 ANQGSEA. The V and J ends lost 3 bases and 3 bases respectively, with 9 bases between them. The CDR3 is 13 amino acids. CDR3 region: CSVEESPNQPQHF. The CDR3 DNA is TGCAGCGTTGAGGAAAGCCCCAATCAGCCCCAGCATTTT.

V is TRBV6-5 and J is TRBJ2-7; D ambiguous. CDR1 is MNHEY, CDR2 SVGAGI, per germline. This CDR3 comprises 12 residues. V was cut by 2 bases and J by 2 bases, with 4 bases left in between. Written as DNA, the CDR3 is TGTGCCAGCAGTTACAGGGCCTACGAGCAGTACTTC. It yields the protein CASSYRAYEQYF.

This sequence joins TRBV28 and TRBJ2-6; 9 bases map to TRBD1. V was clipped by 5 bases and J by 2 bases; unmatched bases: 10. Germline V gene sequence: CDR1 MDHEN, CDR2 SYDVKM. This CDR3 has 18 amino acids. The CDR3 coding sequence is TGTGCCAGCAGTCTACCCCGGGGACAGGGAACTGGGGCCAACGTCCTGACTTTC. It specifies CASSLPRGQGTGANVLTF.

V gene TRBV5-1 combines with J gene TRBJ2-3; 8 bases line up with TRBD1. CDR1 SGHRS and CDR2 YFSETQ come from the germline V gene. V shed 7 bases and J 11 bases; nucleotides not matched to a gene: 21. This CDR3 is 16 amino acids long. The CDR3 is CASSKLRGQEIERQYF. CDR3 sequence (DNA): TGCGCCAGCTCAAAATTACGGGGACAGGAGATTGAGAGGCAGTATTTT. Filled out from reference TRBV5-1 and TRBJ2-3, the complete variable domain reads KAGVTQTPRYLIKTRGQQVTLSCSPISGHRSVSWYQQTPGQGLQFLFEYFSETQRNKGNFPGRFSGRQFSNSRSEMNVSTLELGDSALYLCASSKLRGQEIERQYFGPGTRLTVL.

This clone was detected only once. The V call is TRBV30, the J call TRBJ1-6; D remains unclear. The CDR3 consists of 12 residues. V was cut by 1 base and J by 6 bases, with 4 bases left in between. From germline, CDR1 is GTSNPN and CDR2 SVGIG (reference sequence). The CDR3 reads CAWSDPNSPLHF. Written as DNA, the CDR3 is TGTGCCTGGAGTGACCCTAATTCACCCCTCCACTTT.

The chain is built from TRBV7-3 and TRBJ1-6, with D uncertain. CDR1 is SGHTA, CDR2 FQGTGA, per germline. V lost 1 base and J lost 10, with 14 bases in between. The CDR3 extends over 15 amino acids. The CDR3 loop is CASSLSAGVRSPLHF. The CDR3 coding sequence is TGTGCCAGCAGCTTAAGTGCCGGGGTTAGGTCACCCCTCCACTTT. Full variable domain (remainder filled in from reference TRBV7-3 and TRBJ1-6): GAGVSQTPSNKVTEKGKYVELRCDPISGHTALYWYRQSLGQGPEFLIYFQGTGAADDSGLPNDRFFAVRPEGSVSTLKIQRTERGDSAVYLCASSLSAGVRSPLHFGNGTRLTVT.

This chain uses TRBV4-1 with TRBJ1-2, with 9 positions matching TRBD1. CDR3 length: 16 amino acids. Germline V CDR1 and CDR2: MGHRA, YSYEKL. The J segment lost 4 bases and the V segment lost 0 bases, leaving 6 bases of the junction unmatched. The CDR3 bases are TGCGCCAGCAGCCAAGAGTTCAGACAGGGGGGCTATGGCTACACCTTC. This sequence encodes CASSQEFRQGGYGYTF.

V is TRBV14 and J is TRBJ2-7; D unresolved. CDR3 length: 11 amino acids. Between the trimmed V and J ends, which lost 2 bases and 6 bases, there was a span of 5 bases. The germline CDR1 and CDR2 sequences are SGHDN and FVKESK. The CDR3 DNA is TGTGCCAGCAGCCAAAATGTCGAGCAGTACTTC. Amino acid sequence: CASSQNVEQYF.

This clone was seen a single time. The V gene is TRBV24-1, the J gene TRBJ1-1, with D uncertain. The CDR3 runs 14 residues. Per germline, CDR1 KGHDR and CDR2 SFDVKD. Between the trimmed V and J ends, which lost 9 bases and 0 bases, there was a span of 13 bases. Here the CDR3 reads CATSSSALNTEAFF. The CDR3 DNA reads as TGTGCCACCTCTTCTTCTGCACTGAACACTGAAGCTTTCTTT.

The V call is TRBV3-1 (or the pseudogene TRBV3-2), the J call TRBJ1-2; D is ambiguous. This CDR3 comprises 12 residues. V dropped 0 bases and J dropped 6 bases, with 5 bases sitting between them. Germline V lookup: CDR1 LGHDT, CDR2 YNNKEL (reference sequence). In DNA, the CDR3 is TGTGCCAGCAGCCAAGAAGGCGATGGCTACACCTTC. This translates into CASSQEGDGYTF.

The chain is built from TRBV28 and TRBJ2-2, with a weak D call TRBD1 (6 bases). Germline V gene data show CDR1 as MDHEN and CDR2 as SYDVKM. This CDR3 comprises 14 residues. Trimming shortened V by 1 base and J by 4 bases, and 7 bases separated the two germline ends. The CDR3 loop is CASSLSGVTGELFF. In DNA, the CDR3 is TGTGCCAGCAGTTTATCAGGGGTCACCGGGGAGCTGTTTTTT.

CDR3 bases: TGTGCCAGCTCAACACAGGCTAACTATGGCTACACCTTC. Translating it yields CASSTQANYGYTF. The V call is TRBV18, the J call TRBJ1-2, with a possible D match to TRBD1 (5 bases). Between the trimmed V and J ends, which lost 5 bases and 0 bases, there was a span of 7 bases. The CDR3 has 13 amino acids. CDR1 is KGHSH, CDR2 LQKENI, per germline.

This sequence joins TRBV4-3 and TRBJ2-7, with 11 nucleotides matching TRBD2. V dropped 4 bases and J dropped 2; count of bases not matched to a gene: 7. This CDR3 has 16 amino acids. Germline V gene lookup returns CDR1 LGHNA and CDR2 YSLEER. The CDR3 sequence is CASSRLLAGETYEQYF. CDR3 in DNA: TGCGCCAGCAGCCGATTACTAGCGGGAGAAACCTACGAGCAGTACTTC.

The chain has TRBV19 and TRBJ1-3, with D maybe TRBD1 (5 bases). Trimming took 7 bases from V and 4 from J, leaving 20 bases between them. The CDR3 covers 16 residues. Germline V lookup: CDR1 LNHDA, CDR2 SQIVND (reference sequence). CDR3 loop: CASTTQASSMGNTIYF. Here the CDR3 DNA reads TGTGCCAGTACCACACAGGCGTCGAGTATGGGAAACACCATATATTTT.

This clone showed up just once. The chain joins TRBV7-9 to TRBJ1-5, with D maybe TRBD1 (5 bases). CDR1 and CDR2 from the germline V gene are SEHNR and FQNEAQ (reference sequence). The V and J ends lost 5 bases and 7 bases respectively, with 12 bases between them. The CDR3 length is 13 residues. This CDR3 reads CASSPVEGQPQHF. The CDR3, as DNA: TGTGCCAGCAGCCCGGTTGAGGGGCAGCCCCAGCATTTT. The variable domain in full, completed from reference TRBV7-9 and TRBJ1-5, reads DTGVSQNPRHKITKRGQNVTFRCDPISEHNRLYWYRQTLGQGPEFLTYFQNEAQLEKSRLLSDRFSAERPKGSFSTLEIQRTEQGDSAMYLCASSPVEGQPQHFGDGTRLSIL.

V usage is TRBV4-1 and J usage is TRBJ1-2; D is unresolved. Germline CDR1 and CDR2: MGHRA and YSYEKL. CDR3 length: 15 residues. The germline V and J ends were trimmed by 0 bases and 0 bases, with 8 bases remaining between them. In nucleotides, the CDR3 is TGCGCCAGCAGCCAAGAGTTTGCGGCTAACTATGGCTACACCTTC. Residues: CASSQEFAANYGYTF.

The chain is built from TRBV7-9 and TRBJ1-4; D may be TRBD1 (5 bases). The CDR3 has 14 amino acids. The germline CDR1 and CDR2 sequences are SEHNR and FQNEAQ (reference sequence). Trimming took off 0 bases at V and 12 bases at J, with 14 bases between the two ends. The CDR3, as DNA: TGTGCCAGCAGCTTAGCGACCTCCGACAGAGAACTGTTTTTT. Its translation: CASSLATSDRELFF.

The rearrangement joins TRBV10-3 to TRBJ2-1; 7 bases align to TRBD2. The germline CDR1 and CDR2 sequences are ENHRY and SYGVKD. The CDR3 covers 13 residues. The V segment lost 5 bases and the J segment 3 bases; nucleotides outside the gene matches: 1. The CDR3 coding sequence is TGTGCCATCAGTAGCGGGGACTACAATGAGCAGTTCTTC. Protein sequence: CAISSGDYNEQFF.

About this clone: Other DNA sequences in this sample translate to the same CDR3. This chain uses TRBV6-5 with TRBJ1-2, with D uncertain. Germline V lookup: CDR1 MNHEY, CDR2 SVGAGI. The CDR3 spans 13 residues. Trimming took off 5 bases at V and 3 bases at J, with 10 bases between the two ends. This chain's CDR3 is CASSPLEDYGYTF. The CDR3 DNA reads TGTGCCAGCAGTCCCCTGGAGGACTATGGCTACACCTTC.

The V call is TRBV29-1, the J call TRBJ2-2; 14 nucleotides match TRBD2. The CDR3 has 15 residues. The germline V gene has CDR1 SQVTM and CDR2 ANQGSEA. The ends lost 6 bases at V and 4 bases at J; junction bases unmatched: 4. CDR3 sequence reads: CSVQTSGRGTGELFF. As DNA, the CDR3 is TGCAGCGTCCAGACTAGCGGGAGGGGCACCGGGGAGCTGTTTTTT.

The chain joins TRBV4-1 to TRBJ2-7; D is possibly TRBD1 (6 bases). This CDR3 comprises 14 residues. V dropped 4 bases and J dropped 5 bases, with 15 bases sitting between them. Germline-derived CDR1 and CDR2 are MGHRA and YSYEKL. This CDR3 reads CASSPRGTSDEQYF. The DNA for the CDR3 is TGCGCCAGCAGCCCTCGAGGGACATCGGACGAGCAGTACTTC.

CDR3: CASSLARILGRLLAKNIQYF. For the CDR3, the DNA is TGTGCCAGCAGTTTAGCGCGAATATTAGGACGGCTTTTAGCCAAAAACATTCAGTACTTC. This sequence joins TRBV28 and TRBJ2-4; the D is unclear. Germline CDR1 MDHEN, CDR2 SYDVKM. The CDR3 length is 20 residues. V was cut by 2 bases and J by 0 bases, with 23 bases left in between.

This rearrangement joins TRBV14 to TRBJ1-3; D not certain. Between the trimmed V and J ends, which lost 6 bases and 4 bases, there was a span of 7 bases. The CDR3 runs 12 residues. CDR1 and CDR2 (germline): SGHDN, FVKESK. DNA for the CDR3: TGTGCCAGCAGTCTCACGGGAAACACCATATATTTT. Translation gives CASSLTGNTIYF.

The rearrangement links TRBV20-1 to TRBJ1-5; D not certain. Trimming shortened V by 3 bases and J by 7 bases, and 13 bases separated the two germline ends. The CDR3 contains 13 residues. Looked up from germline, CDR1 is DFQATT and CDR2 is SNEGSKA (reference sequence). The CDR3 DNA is TGCAGTGCTAGTAAGGAGGGATACCAGCCCCAGCATTTT. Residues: CSASKEGYQPQHF.

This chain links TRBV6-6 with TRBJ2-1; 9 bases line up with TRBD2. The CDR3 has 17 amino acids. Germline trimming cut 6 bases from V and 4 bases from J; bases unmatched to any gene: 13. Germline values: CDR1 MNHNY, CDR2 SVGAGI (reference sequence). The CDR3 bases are TGTGCCAGCAGACGAGATCTTAGCGGGAGTTTTTACAATGAGCAGTTCTTC. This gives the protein CASRRDLSGSFYNEQFF.

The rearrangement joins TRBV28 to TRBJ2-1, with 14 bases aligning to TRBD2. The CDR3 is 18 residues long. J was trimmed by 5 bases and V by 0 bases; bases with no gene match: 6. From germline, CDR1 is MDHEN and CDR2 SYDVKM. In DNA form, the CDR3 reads TGTGCCAGCAGTTTATGGACTAGCGGGAGGGCCGGAGACAATGAGCAGTTCTTC. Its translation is CASSLWTSGRAGDNEQFF.

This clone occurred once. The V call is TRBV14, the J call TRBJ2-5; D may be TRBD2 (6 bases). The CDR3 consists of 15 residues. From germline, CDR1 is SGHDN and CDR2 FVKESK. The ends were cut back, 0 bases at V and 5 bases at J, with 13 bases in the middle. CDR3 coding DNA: TGTGCCAGCAGCCAAGATTTGGGGGGTCGGGAGACCCAGTACTTC. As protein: CASSQDLGGRETQYF. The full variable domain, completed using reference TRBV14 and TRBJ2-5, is EAGVTQFPSHSVIEKGQTVTLRCDPISGHDNLYWYRRVMGKEIKFLLHFVKESKQDESGMPNNRFLAERTGGTYSTLKVQPAELEDSGVYFCASSQDLGGRETQYFGPGTRLLVL.

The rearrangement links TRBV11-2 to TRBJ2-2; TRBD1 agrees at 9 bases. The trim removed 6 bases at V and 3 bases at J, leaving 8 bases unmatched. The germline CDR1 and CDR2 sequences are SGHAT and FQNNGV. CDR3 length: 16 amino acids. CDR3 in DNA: TGTGCCAGCAGATTTACAGGGGGCGGGGACACCGGGGAGCTGTTTTTT. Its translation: CASRFTGGGDTGELFF.

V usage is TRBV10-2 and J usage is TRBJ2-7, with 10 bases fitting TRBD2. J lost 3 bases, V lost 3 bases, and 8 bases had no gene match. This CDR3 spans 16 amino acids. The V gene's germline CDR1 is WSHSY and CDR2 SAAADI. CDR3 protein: CASSDPRAGGIYEQYF. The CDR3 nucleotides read TGCGCCAGCAGTGATCCCAGAGCGGGAGGGATCTACGAGCAGTACTTC.